Listed below are T cell receptor beta chains from one sample, sequenced in a study of cytomegalovirus exposure and HLA in healthy donors. The method was immunoSEQ multiplex PCR; TCRdb's version includes in-frame clones alone and lacks a portion of them. The sample includes more than 130,000 clones, 73% of them seen just once. Sequencing was performed on PBMCs. These receptors came from a human donor in good health. CDR3s include the opening cysteine and the closing phenylalanine or tryptophan. The D gene is left open where the match is weak. Size is stated for part of the rows, as once, few or many counts, or as a class when the clone is expanded.

NA	TRBV10-3	NA	TRBJ2-7	TGTGCCATCAGTGAGGAGGGTTGGCAGTACTTC	CAISEEGWQYF
NA	TRBV19	TRBD1	TRBJ1-2	TGTGCCAGTAGTATGGACAGGGTGGGAGGCTACACCTTC	CASSMDRVGGYTF
NA	TRBV5-1	TRBD2	TRBJ2-5	TGCGCCAGCATCGGCGGGCTAGCGGGAGGGGAAGAGACCCAGTACTTC	CASIGGLAGGEETQYF
NA	TRBV27	TRBD2	TRBJ2-2	TGTGCCAGCAGTTTATTAGCGGGAGGGAACACCGGGGAGCTGTTTTTT	CASSLLAGGNTGELFF
NA	TRBV30	NA	TRBJ2-5	TGTGCCTGGAGCCCACCCCCCCCAGACCACCACGACAGGACCCAAGAGACCCAGTACTTC	CAWSPPPPDHHDRTQETQYF
NA	TRBV5-4	NA	TRBJ2-1	TGTGCCAGCAGCTTGACTGACAATGAGCAGTTCTTC	CASSLTDNEQFF
NA	TRBV6-1	NA	TRBJ2-6	TGTGCCAGCAGTGAAGCATCGGGATCGGGGGCCAACGTCCTGACTTTC	CASSEASGSGANVLTF
once	TRBV9	TRBD1	TRBJ1-1	TGTGCCAGCAGCTTGGGACAGGTGAACACTGAAGCTTTCTTT	CASSLGQVNTEAFF
NA	TRBV9	NA	TRBJ2-5	TGTGCCAGCAGCCCCCGGACAACAACGGGGACCCAGTACTTC	CASSPRTTTGTQYF
once	TRBV5-1	NA	TRBJ2-3	TGCGCCAGCAGCCCAAACAGGGGATTAGGAGGGGATACGCAGTATTTT	CASSPNRGLGGDTQYF
NA	TRBV12-5	NA	TRBJ1-4	TGTGCTAGTGGTTTCCAACCTCAGGGCGGTACAACTAATGAAAAACTGTTTTTT	CASGFQPQGGTTNEKLFF
NA	TRBV9	TRBD1	TRBJ1-2	TGTGCCAGCAGTCGTACAGGGGACTATGGCTACACCTTC	CASSRTGDYGYTF
NA	TRBV7-2	NA	TRBJ1-5	TGTGCCAGCAGCCCGACGCCCTCGGGGTACAATCAGCCCCAGCATTTT	CASSPTPSGYNQPQHF
NA	TRBV19	TRBD1	TRBJ2-7	TGTGCCAGTAGTCCACGGACAGGGGGCTGGCCCGAGCAGTACTTC	CASSPRTGGWPEQYF
NA	TRBV4-1	TRBD2	TRBJ2-1	TGCGCCAGCAGCCAAGTCGCGGGGGGTGAGCAGTTCTTC	CASSQVAGGEQFF
NA	TRBV11-2	NA	TRBJ2-1	TGTGCCAGCAGTCGTACAGGGGAGGCTCGTTACAATGAGCAGTTCTTC	CASSRTGEARYNEQFF
NA	TRBV11-2	NA	TRBJ1-1	TGTGCCAGCAGCTTAGCTATCACTGAAGCTTTCTTT	CASSLAITEAFF
NA	TRBV7-3	TRBD1	TRBJ2-7	TGTGCCAGCAGCTTATCTTCAGGGGGCGGCGAGCAGTACTTC	CASSLSSGGGEQYF
once	TRBV5-1	TRBD2	TRBJ2-3	TGCGCCAGCAGTCGGGTAGCGGGGGGGAGCACAGATACGCAGTATTTT	CASSRVAGGSTDTQYF
once	TRBV4-1	TRBD2	TRBJ2-3	TGCGCCAGCAGCCAATTAAGCGGGATCGCAACAGATACGCAGTATTTT	CASSQLSGIATDTQYF
NA	TRBV4-1	NA	TRBJ2-4	TGCGCCAGCACCCGGGGGAATTCAGCCAAAAACATTCAGTACTTC	CASTRGNSAKNIQYF
NA	TRBV6-6	TRBD2	TRBJ2-7	TGTGCCAGCAGTAGCCCGGGACTAGCGGGAGGCGGGGAGCAGTACTTC	CASSSPGLAGGGEQYF
few	TRBV30	NA	TRBJ2-3	TGTGCCTGGAGTCGGTTAGCGGATAGCACAGATACGCAGTATTTT	CAWSRLADSTDTQYF
few	TRBV11-1	NA	TRBJ1-6	TGTGCCAGCAGCTTAGAAGGTTCCAGGGATTCACCCCTCCACTTT	CASSLEGSRDSPLHF
NA	TRBV27	NA	TRBJ2-3	TGTGCCAGCAGTTCAACCGTCCCCCCCGGGGGGCCATTCACAGATACGCAGTATTTT	CASSSTVPPGGPFTDTQYF
NA	TRBV5-6	NA	TRBJ1-1	TGTGCCAGCAGCTATCGGGTCCACACTGAAGCTTTCTTT	CASSYRVHTEAFF
NA	TRBV7-9	NA	TRBJ1-1	TGTGCCAGCAGCTTCGGCCAGGGTTCGAACACTGAAGCTTTCTTT	CASSFGQGSNTEAFF
NA	TRBV5-6	NA	TRBJ2-1	TGTGCCAGCAGAGGGGAAGAGCAGTTCTTC	CASRGEEQFF
NA	TRBV5-1	TRBD1	TRBJ2-7	TGCGCCAGCAGCTTGCGAGGACAGGGACGTGAGCAGTACTTC	CASSLRGQGREQYF